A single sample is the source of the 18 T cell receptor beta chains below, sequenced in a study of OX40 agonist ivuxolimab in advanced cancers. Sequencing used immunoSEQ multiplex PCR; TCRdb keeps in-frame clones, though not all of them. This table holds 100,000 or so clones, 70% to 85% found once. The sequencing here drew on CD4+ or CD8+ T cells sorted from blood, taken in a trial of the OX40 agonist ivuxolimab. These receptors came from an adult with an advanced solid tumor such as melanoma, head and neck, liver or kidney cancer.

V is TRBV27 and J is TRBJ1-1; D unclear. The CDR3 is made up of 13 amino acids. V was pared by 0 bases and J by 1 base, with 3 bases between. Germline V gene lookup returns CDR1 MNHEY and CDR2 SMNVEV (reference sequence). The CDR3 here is CASSLSWNTEAFF. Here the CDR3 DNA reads TGTGCCAGCAGTTTATCGTGGAACACTGAAGCTTTCTTT.

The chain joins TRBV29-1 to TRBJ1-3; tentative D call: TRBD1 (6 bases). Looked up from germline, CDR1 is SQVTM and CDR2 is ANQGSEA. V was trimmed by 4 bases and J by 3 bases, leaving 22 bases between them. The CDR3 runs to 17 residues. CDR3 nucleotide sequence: TGCAGCGTTGCGGGGGGGGGACACGGGCTCGGTGGAAACACCATATATTTT. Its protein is CSVAGGGHGLGGNTIYF.

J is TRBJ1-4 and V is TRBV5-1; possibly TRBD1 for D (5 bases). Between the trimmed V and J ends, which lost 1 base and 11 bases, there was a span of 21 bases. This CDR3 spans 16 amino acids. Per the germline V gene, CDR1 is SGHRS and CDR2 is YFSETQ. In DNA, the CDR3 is TGCGCCAGCAGCTTGCCCGGAGGGGTCGGTGGAGAGAAACTGTTTTTT. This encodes CASSLPGGVGGEKLFF.

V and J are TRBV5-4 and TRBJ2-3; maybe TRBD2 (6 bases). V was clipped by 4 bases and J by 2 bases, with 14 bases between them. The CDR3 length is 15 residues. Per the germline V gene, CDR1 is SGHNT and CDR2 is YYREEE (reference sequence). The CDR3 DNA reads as TGTGCCAGCAGCCCGTCGGCGGGGATCACAGATACGCAGTATTTT. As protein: CASSPSAGITDTQYF.

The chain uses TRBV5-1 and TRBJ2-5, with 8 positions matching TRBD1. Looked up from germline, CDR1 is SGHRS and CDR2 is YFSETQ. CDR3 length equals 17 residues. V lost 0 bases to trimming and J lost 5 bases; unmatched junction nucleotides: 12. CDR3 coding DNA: TGCGCCAGCAGCTTGGATGGGTCAGGGGGCTTGATGGAGACCCAGTACTTC. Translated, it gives CASSLDGSGGLMETQYF.

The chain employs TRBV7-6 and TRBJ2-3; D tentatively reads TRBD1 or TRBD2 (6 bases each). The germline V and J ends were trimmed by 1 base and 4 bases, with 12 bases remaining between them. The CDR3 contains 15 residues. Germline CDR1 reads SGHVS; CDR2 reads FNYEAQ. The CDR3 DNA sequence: TGTGCCAGCAGCTTAGTCGGGGGCCGGGCAGATACGCAGTATTTT. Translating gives CASSLVGGRADTQYF.

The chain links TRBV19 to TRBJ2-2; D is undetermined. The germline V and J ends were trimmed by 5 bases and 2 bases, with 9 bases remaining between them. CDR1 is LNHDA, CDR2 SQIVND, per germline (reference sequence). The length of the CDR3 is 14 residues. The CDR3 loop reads CASSPQLNTGELFF. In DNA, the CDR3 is TGTGCCAGTAGTCCACAACTAAACACCGGGGAGCTGTTTTTT.

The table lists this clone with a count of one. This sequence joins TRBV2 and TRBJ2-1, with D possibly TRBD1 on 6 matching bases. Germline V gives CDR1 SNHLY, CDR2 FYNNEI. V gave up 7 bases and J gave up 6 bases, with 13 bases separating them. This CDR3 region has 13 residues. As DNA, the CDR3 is TGTGCCAGCACCCCTCAGGGGCGCAATGAGCAGTTCTTC. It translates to CASTPQGRNEQFF.

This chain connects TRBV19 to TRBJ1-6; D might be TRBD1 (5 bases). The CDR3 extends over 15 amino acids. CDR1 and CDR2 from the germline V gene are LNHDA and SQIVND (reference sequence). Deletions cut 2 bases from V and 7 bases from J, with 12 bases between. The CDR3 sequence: CASSIRPRVNSPLHF. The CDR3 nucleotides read TGTGCCAGTAGTATACGGCCCAGGGTCAATTCACCCCTCCACTTT.

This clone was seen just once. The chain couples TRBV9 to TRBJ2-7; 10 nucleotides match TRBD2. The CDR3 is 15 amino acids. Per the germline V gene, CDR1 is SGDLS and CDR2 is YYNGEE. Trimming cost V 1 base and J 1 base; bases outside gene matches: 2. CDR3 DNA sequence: TGTGCCAGCAGCGTAAGCGGGGGGGATTCCTACGAGCAGTACTTC. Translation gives CASSVSGGDSYEQYF.

The CDR3 spells CASSPGQSSYEQYF. In nucleotides, the CDR3 is TGTGCCAGCAGTCCGGGACAGAGCTCCTACGAGCAGTACTTC. The chain carries TRBV6-1 and TRBJ2-7, with 7 bases aligning to TRBD1. J gave up 0 bases and V 5 bases, and 4 bases lay outside the gene matches. This CDR3 is 14 amino acids long. Germline V CDR1 and CDR2: MNHNS, SASEGT.

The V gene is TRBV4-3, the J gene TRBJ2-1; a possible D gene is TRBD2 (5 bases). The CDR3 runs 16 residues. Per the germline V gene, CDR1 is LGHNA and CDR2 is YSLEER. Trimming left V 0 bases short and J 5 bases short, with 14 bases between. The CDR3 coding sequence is TGCGCCAGCAGCCAAGATCGGGGAGTTGGGGACAATGAGCAGTTCTTC. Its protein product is CASSQDRGVGDNEQFF.

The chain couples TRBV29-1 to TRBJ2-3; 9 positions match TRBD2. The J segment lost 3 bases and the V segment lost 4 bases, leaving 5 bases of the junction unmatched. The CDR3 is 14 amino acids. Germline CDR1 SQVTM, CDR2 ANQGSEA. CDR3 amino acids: CSVAPSGETDTQYF. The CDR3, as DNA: TGCAGCGTTGCCCCTAGCGGGGAGACAGATACGCAGTATTTT.

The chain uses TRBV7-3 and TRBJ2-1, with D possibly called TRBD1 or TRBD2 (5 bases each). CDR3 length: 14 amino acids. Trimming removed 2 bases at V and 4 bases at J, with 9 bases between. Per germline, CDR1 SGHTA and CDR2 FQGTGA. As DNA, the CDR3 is TGTGCCAGCAGCTTACGGGGACGGTACAATGAGCAGTTCTTC. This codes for CASSLRGRYNEQFF.

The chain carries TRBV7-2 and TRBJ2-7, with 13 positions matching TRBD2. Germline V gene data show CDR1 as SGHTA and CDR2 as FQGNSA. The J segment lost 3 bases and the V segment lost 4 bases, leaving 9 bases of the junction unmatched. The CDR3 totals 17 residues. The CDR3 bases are TGTGCCAGCAGCTACCAGGGACTAGCGGGATCCCTCTACGAGCAGTACTTC. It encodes CASSYQGLAGSLYEQYF.

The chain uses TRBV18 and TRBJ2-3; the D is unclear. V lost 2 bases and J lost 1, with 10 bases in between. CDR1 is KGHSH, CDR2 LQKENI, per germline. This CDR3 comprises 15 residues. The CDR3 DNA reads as TGTGCCAGCTCACCATTATCTGGAGGCACAGATACGCAGTATTTT. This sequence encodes CASSPLSGGTDTQYF.

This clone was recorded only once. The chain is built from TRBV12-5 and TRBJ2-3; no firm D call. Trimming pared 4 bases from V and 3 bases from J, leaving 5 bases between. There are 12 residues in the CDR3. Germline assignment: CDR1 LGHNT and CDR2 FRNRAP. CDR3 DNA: TGTGCTAGTGGTTCCGGGACAGATACGCAGTATTTT. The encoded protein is CASGSGTDTQYF.

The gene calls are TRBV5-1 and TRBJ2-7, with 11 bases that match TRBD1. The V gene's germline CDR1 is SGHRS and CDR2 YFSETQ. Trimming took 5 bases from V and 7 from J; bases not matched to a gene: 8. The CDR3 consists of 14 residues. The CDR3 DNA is TGCGCCAGCAGTGGGGACAGGGGGGGCCGGGAGCAGTACTTC. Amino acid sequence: CASSGDRGGREQYF.